This TCR beta chain derives from a study of blood T cell repertoires in COVID-19. For the study at large: The United States, Italy and Spain provided the acute and convalescent COVID-19 samples. T cells, B-cell-depleted T cells, or PBMCs supplied cDNA or gDNA.

The V gene end was trimmed by 4 bases and the J gene end by 4 bases; junction bases not matched to a gene: 3. Germline values: CDR1 LGHDT, CDR2 YNNKEL (reference sequence). The CDR3 is 15 amino acids. In the original workflow: How many nucleated cells were present was estimated from reference gene primer amplification. Produced via immunoSEQ multiplex PCR; TCRdb's table is partial and in-frame only. The DNA gave D and trimming, while V, J and clone size come from that table. The sample shows about 43,000 clones, approximately 87% of them seen only once. This chain uses TRBV3-1 (or the pseudogene TRBV3-2) with TRBJ2-1, with TRBD2 matching 11 bases. The clonotype was recovered from a human donor in a cohort sampled during active COVID-19. The specimen was peripheral blood. The CDR3: CASSPRTSGYNEQFF. In DNA, the CDR3 is TGTGCCAGCAGCCCGCGGACTAGCGGGTACAATGAGCAGTTCTTC.